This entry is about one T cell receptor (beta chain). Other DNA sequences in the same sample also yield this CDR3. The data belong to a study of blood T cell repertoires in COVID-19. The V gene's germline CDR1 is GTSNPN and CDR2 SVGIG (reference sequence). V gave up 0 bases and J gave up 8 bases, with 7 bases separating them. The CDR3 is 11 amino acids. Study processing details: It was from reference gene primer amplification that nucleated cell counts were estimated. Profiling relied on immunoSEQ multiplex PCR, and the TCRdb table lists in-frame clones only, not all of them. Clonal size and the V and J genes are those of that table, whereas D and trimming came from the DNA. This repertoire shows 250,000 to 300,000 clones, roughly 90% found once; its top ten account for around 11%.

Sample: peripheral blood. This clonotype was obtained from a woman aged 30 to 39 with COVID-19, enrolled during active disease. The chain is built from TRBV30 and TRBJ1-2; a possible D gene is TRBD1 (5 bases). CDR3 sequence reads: CAWSVRGGYTF. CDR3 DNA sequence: TGTGCCTGGAGTGTACGGGGGGGCTACACCTTC.